This record concerns one T cell receptor beta chain sequence. Its antigen remains unidentified. This sample is drawn from a study of cytomegalovirus exposure and HLA in healthy donors. Study results and caveats: TCR beta V- and J-gene trimming, according to a later analysis, was linked to a missense DCLRE1C variant. Differences between HLA loci emerged in a later analysis of TCR association rates, with DRB1 most and HLA-C fewest.

Germline V lookup: CDR1 SGHVS, CDR2 FQNEAQ. The ends lost 6 bases at V and 1 base at J; junction bases unmatched: 5. CDR3 size: 15 residues. A multiplex PCR was run with 60 Vbeta primers and 13 Jbeta primers. TCRdb's table, derived via immunoSEQ multiplex PCR, lists solely in-frame clones and lacks some. The table lists about 130,000 clones. The TCR sequence derives from a woman in her thirties or forties in good health and CMV-seropositive. What was sequenced was PBMCs. V and J are TRBV7-8 and TRBJ2-3; 9 nucleotides match TRBD2. CDR3 region: CASRIAGVGTDTQYF. The CDR3 coding sequence is TGTGCCAGCAGAATAGCGGGAGTAGGCACAGATACGCAGTATTTT.